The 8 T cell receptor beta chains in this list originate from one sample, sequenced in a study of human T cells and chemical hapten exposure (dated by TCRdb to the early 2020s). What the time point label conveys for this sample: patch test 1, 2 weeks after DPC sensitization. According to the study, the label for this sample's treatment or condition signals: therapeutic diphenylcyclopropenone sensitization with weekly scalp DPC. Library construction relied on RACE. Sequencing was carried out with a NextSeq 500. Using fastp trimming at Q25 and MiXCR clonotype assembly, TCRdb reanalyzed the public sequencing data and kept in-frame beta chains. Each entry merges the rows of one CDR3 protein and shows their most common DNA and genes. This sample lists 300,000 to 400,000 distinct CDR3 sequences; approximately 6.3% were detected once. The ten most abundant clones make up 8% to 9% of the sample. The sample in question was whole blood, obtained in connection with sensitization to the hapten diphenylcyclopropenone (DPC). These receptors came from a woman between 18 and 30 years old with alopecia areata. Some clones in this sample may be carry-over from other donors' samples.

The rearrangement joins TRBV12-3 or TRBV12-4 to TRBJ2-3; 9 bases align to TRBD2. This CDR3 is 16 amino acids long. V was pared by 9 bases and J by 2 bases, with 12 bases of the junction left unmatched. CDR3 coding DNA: TGTGCCAGTGCGGGGGGGCTAACACCCGCCACAGATACGCAGTATTTT. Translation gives CASAGGLTPATDTQYF.

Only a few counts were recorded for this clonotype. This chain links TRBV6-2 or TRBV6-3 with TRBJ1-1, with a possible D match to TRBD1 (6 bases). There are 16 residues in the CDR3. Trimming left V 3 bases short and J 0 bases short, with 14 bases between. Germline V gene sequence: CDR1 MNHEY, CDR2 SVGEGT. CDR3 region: CASSYLRGDMNTEAFF. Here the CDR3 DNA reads TGTGCCAGCAGTTATTTAAGGGGGGACATGAACACTGAAGCTTTCTTT.

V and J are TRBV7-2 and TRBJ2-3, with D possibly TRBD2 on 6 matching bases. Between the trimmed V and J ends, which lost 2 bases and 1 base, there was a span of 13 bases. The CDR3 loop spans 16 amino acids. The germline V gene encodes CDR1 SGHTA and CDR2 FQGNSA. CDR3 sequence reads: CASSLLGGVRTDTQYF. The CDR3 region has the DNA TGTGCCAGCAGCTTATTGGGCGGGGTCCGCACAGATACGCAGTATTTT.

The CDR3 spells CASSGSGTDYGYTF. CDR3 in DNA: TGCGCCAGCAGCGGGTCCGGGACAGACTATGGCTACACCTTC. The V call is TRBV5-1, the J call TRBJ1-2; 7 nucleotides agree with TRBD1. The germline V gene encodes CDR1 SGHRS and CDR2 YFSETQ. V lost 4 bases and J lost 3; bases outside the gene matches: 6. This CDR3 has 14 residues.

CDR3 protein: CASSLSGGSEQYF. Here the CDR3 DNA reads TGTGCCAGCAGTTTGTCAGGCGGGAGCGAGCAGTACTTC. The chain links TRBV12-3 or TRBV12-4 to TRBJ2-7; TRBD2 aligns across 7 bases. This CDR3 has 13 amino acids. V was clipped by 3 bases and J by 6 bases; unmatched bases: 5.

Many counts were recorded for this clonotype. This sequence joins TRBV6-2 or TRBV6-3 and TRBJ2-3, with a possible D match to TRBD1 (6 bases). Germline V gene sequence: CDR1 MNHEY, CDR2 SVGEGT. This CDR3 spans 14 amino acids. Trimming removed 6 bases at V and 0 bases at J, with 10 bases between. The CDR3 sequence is CASSWTVSTDTQYF. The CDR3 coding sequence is TGTGCCAGCAGCTGGACAGTTAGCACAGATACGCAGTATTTT.

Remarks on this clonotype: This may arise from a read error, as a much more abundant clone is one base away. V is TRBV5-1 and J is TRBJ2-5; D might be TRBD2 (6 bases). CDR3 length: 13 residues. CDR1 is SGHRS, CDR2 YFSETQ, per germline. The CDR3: CAISWTTQETQYF. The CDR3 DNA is TGCGCCATCAGCTGGACTACGCAAGAGACCCAGTACTTC.

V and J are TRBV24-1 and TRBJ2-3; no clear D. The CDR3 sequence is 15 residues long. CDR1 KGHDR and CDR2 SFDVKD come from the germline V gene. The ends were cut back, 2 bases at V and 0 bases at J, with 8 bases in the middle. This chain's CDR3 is CATSDSGRSTDTQYF. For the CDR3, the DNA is TGTGCCACCAGTGATTCCGGACGTAGCACAGATACGCAGTATTTT.